These 23 T cell receptor beta chains share one sample of origin, sequenced in a study of radiation and T cells in renal cell carcinoma. Assay used: immunoSEQ multiplex PCR; TCRdb lists only in-frame clones, some missing. This repertoire shows 13,000 to 15,000 clones, around 57% found once; its top ten account for around 13%. Treatment denoted: treatment-naive control, cytoreductive nephrectomy. Source: tumor tissue, taken from a patient whose treatment was nephrectomy without radiotherapy. The receptors were sampled from a man in his forties or fifties with renal cell carcinoma.

The V and J genes are TRBV27 and TRBJ1-1; no clear D. The V end was cut by 6 bases, the J end by 10 bases, with 12 bases between. Per the germline V gene, CDR1 is MNHEY and CDR2 is SMNVEV (reference sequence). The CDR3 spans 11 residues. CDR3: CASRTGSGAFF. CDR3 coding DNA: TGTGCCAGCAGAACCGGGTCAGGAGCTTTCTTT.

The chain joins TRBV5-4 to TRBJ2-2; D is uncertain. The V end lost 3 bases, the J end lost 1 base, and 13 bases lay between the germline ends. CDR3 length equals 16 residues. CDR1 SGHNT and CDR2 YYREEE come from the germline V gene (reference sequence). CDR3 region: CASSSQARRNTGELFF. CDR3 bases: TGTGCCAGCAGCTCCCAGGCCCGCAGGAACACCGGGGAGCTGTTTTTT.

This clone was found a few times. V and J are TRBV7-9 and TRBJ2-1, with 15 nucleotides matching TRBD2. The CDR3 length is 13 residues. V gave up 10 bases and J gave up 8 bases; unmatched junction bases: 3. Germline CDR1 is SEHNR and CDR2 is FQNEAQ (reference sequence). As DNA, the CDR3 is TGTGCCACCCGGACTAGCGGGGGGGATGAGCAGTTCTTC. This gives the protein CATRTSGGDEQFF.

In the case of this clone: Distinct nucleotide sequences in the sample also encode this CDR3. The rearrangement joins TRBV20-1 to TRBJ1-2; D not certain. The CDR3 has 11 residues. The V end lost 2 bases, the J end lost 7 bases, and 8 bases lay between the germline ends. Germline V lookup: CDR1 DFQATT, CDR2 SNEGSKA (reference sequence). This CDR3 reads CSARYLSGYTF. In nucleotides, the CDR3 is TGCAGTGCTAGATATCTCTCTGGCTACACCTTC.

The chain carries TRBV30 and TRBJ2-2; 7 bases agree with TRBD1. CDR3 length: 15 amino acids. With V trimmed by 2 bases and J by 5 bases, 8 bases remained unmatched. Looked up from germline, CDR1 is GTSNPN and CDR2 is SVGIG (reference sequence). The CDR3 sequence is CAWSRQGQRTGELFF. The CDR3 region has the DNA TGTGCCTGGAGTCGACAGGGCCAGAGGACCGGGGAGCTGTTTTTT.

This clone was seen only once. This chain links TRBV25-1 with TRBJ2-1; 12 bases fit TRBD2. The CDR3 sequence is 14 residues long. Germline V CDR1 and CDR2: MGHDK, SYGVNS. The J segment lost 8 bases and the V segment lost 8 bases, leaving 7 bases of the junction unmatched. The CDR3 is CASGGLAGIHEQFF. The CDR3 nucleotides read TGTGCCAGCGGAGGACTAGCGGGGATTCATGAGCAGTTCTTC.

This clone came up a few times. For the CDR3, the DNA is TGTGCCAGCAGTTTACAGGGTGGGAGCAATCAGCCCCAGCATTTT. Translated: CASSLQGGSNQPQHF. The rearrangement joins TRBV2 to TRBJ1-5; TRBD1 is a possible D gene (6 bases). Germline V gene sequence: CDR1 SNHLY, CDR2 FYNNEI. V was trimmed by 5 bases and J by 1 base, leaving 12 bases between them. The CDR3 is 15 amino acids.

The rearrangement links TRBV14 to TRBJ1-3, with D tentatively TRBD1 (5 bases). The germline gives CDR1 SGHDN, CDR2 FVKESK. V dropped 1 base and J dropped 0 bases, with 10 bases sitting between them. This CDR3 spans 16 amino acids. CDR3 coding DNA: TGTGCCAGCAGCCAAGGCAGGGCCCTCTCTGGAAACACCATATATTTT. Translation gives CASSQGRALSGNTIYF.

CDR3 residues: CASSVRDSLFSSSGNTIYF. In DNA form, the CDR3 reads TGTGCCAGCAGTGTCCGGGACAGCTTATTCTCTTCCTCTGGAAACACCATATATTTT. The chain carries TRBV6-1 and TRBJ1-3, with TRBD1 identical over 7 bases. Losses at the gene ends were 4 bases for V and 0 bases for J; bases not matched to a gene: 15. This CDR3 is built from 19 residues. CDR1 and CDR2 from the germline V gene are MNHNS and SASEGT.

This clone was recorded once. This chain links TRBV19 with TRBJ2-2, with D perhaps TRBD1 (6 bases). Trimming took 0 bases from V and 4 from J, leaving 18 bases between them. CDR1 and CDR2 (germline): LNHDA, SQIVND (reference sequence). The CDR3 extends over 18 amino acids. CDR3 coding DNA: TGTGCCAGTAGTATAGATTTCCCGACAGGACAAAGCACCGGGGAGCTGTTTTTT. Its protein product is CASSIDFPTGQSTGELFF.

The chain couples TRBV2 to TRBJ1-5; D unresolved. Germline-derived CDR1 and CDR2 are SNHLY and FYNNEI. The ends were cut back, 4 bases at V and 4 bases at J, with 8 bases in the middle. The CDR3 totals 13 residues. CDR3 amino acids: CASSVGGNQPQHF. CDR3 DNA: TGTGCCAGCAGTGTGGGAGGGAATCAGCCCCAGCATTTT.

This clone is labeled medium-sized. This sequence joins TRBV6-5 and TRBJ1-6, with D unresolved. There are 16 residues in the CDR3. The V and J ends lost 0 bases and 5 bases respectively, with 11 bases between them. The germline V gene encodes CDR1 MNHEY and CDR2 SVGAGI. The CDR3 region has the DNA TGTGCCAGCAGTTACTCGAATACACTTAATAATTCACCCCTCCACTTT. It is translated as CASSYSNTLNNSPLHF.

The rearrangement uses TRBV6-5 and TRBJ2-2; D is uncertain. Trimming removed 5 bases at V and 9 bases at J, with 13 bases between. The CDR3 length is 13 residues. Germline CDR1 and CDR2: MNHEY and SVGAGI. For the CDR3, the DNA is TGTGCCAGCAGTCCGACCCGGTTGAGGGAGCTGTTTTTT. It translates to CASSPTRLRELFF.

This chain links TRBV6-5 with TRBJ2-3; weak D call: TRBD1 (5 bases). The germline V and J ends were trimmed by 6 bases and 0 bases, with 13 bases remaining between them. CDR1 is MNHEY, CDR2 SVGAGI, per germline. The CDR3 sequence is 15 residues long. The CDR3: CASSEWTTSTDTQYF. The CDR3 DNA reads TGTGCCAGCAGCGAATGGACAACTAGCACAGATACGCAGTATTTT.

This clone was seen a few times. The V and J genes are TRBV5-1 and TRBJ2-3, with a tentative D call TRBD1 (5 bases). From germline, CDR1 is SGHRS and CDR2 YFSETQ. CDR3 length equals 13 residues. The V end lost 3 bases, the J end lost 5 bases, and 10 bases lay between the germline ends. The CDR3, as DNA: TGCGCCAGCAGCTCGCTCAGGGAAGATACGCAGTATTTT. It is translated as CASSSLREDTQYF.

This clone was detected only a few times. V usage is TRBV7-7 and J usage is TRBJ2-1; D is tentatively TRBD1 or TRBD2 (5 bases each). Trimming stripped 0 bases from V and 9 bases from J, with 15 bases between. There are 15 residues in the CDR3. Germline V gene lookup returns CDR1 SSHAT and CDR2 FNYEAQ (reference sequence). The CDR3 DNA reads as TGTGCCAGCAGCTTAGCCCCCGGGGCTGGGAGTGAGCAGTTCTTC. Translation gives CASSLAPGAGSEQFF. Full variable domain (missing parts from reference TRBV7-7 and TRBJ2-1): GAGVSQSPRYKVTKRGQDVTLRCDPISSHATLYWYQQALGQGPEFLTYFNYEAQPDKSGLPSDRFSAERPEGSISTLTIQRTEQRDSAMYRCASSLAPGAGSEQFFGPGTRLTVL.

This clone turned up a few times. This chain uses TRBV28 with TRBJ1-1; D is ambiguous. With 3 bases removed from V and 1 base from J, the gap between germline ends came to 6 bases. The germline V gene has CDR1 MDHEN and CDR2 SYDVKM. CDR3 length equals 13 residues. DNA for the CDR3: TGTGCCAGCAGTTTCTCAGGGAACACTGAAGCTTTCTTT. Translating gives CASSFSGNTEAFF.

The table lists this clone with a few counts. The chain combines TRBV6-6 with TRBJ1-2; tentatively, D is TRBD1 (6 bases). Trimming left V 1 base short and J 5 bases short, with 11 bases between. This CDR3 contains 14 residues. CDR1 is MNHNY and CDR2 is SVGAGI in the germline V gene (reference sequence). CDR3 sequence reads: CASSYLRGGYGYTF. CDR3 DNA: TGTGCCAGCAGTTACTTGAGGGGGGGGTATGGCTACACCTTC.

The J gene is TRBJ1-2, the V gene TRBV5-1; no firm D call. V gave up 4 bases and J gave up 4 bases, with 23 bases separating them. This CDR3 has 17 residues. Germline assignment: CDR1 SGHRS and CDR2 YFSETQ. CDR3 nucleotides: TGCGCCAGCAGCCGGACCCTACAAGGAAGCTCGAGCTATGGCTACACCTTC. Translation gives CASSRTLQGSSSYGYTF.

The chain carries TRBV4-1 and TRBJ2-3, with 13 bases identical to TRBD2. V lost 4 bases to trimming and J lost 2 bases; unmatched junction nucleotides: 6. Germline-derived CDR1 and CDR2 are MGHRA and YSYEKL. The CDR3 sequence is 17 residues long. CDR3 in DNA: TGCGCCAGCAGCCCCTCGGGACTAGCGGGGAACACAGATACGCAGTATTTT. This sequence encodes CASSPSGLAGNTDTQYF.

This chain links TRBV10-1 with TRBJ2-3; D ambiguous. Trimming cost V 6 bases and J 2 bases, with 9 bases left between them. Germline V gives CDR1 WNHNN, CDR2 SYGVQD (reference sequence). The CDR3 is 13 amino acids. CDR3 DNA sequence: TGCGCCAGCAGCCCTGGGCCCACAGATACGCAGTATTTT. This codes for CASSPGPTDTQYF.

This chain uses TRBV6-5 with TRBJ1-2; TRBD1 agrees at 9 bases. CDR1 MNHEY and CDR2 SVGAGI come from the germline V gene. The CDR3 has 16 amino acids. Trimming at V came to 4 bases and at J to 0 bases, leaving 6 bases not matched to a gene. In DNA, the CDR3 is TGTGCCAGCAGTTTTGCCCGGGACAGGGCTAACTATGGCTACACCTTC. Protein: CASSFARDRANYGYTF.

The CDR3 protein is CAWSSLEADTGNTIYF. The CDR3 DNA reads TGTGCCTGGAGTAGCCTGGAAGCTGACACTGGAAACACCATATATTTT. The gene calls are TRBV30 and TRBJ1-3; no reliable D call. Germline CDR1 is GTSNPN and CDR2 is SVGIG (reference sequence). CDR3 length: 16 residues. Trimming took off 2 bases at V and 2 bases at J, with 16 bases between the two ends.